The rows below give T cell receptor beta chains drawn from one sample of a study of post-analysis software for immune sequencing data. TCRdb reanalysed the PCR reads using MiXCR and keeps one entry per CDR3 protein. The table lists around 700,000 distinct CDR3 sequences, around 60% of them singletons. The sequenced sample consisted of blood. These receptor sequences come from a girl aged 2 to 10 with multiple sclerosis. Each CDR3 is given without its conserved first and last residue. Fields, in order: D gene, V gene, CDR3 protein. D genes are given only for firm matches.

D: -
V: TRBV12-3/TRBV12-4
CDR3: ASSSRSSNQPQH

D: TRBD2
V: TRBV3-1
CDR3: ASSHIAGALDDQF

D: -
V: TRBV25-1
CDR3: ASTRQDSEGGYT

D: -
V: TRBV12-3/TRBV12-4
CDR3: ASSLAGPYKETQY

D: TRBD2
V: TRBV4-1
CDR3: ASSQPRSGRALDEQF

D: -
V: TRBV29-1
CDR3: SVEERERGAKQF

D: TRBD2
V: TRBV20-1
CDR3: SAPRTSGWTYEQY

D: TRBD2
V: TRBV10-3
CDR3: AITKQRLAQETQY

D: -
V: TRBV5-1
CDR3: ASSFADGDEQY

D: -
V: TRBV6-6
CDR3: ASSPIDTFTDTQY

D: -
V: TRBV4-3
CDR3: ASSQDRAGRHEQY

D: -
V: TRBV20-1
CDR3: SAIGKHNYEQY

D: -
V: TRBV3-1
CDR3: ASSPGNRGGYT

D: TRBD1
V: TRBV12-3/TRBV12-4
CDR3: ASSPGTGDTQY

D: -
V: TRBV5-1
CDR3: ASSLSTDTQY

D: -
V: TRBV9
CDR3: ASSVRQDQETQY

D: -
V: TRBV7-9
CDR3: ASSLGTSPMLANVLT

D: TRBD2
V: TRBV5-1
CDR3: ASSLPGGLNEQF

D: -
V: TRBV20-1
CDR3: SARDPAYNEQF

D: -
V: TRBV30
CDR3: AWRSSGANVLT

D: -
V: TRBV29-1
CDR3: SVDGVQEAQY

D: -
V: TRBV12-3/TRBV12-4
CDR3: ASTMGRTEAF

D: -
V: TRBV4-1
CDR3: ASSQVNRDYGYT

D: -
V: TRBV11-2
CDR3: ASSSLASWSYNEQF

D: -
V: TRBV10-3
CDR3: ATLYPGNSSEQY

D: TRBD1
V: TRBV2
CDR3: ASSGTGLPYEQY

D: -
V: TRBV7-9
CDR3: ASSLATGVKGNQPQH

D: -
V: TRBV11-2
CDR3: ASSFYSNNEQF

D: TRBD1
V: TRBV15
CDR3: ATSSTGTGSHGYT

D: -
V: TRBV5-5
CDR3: ASSALASSPSSYNEQF

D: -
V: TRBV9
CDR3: ASSHHGRRSGANVLT

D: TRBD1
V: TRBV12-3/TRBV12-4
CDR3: ASSLGQDQSPLH

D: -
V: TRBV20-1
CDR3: SMWDLTYNEQF

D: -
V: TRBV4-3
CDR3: ASSPRPAGINEKLF

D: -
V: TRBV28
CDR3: ASSLSFGEGTDTQY

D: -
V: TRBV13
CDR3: ASSSGTLKETQY

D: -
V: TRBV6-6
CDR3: ASSSHFDRPETQY

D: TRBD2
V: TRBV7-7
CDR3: ASSAWTSGAQETQY

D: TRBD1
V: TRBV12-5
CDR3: ASGLGQGVRNIQY

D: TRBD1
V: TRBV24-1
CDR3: ATSDFRQGALETQY

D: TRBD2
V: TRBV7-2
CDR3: ASSRGGVTSTDTQY

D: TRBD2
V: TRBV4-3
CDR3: ASSQDLGLASYNEQF

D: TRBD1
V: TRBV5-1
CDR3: ASSTGQGVVDEKLF

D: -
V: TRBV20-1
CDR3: SARWGSNTEAF